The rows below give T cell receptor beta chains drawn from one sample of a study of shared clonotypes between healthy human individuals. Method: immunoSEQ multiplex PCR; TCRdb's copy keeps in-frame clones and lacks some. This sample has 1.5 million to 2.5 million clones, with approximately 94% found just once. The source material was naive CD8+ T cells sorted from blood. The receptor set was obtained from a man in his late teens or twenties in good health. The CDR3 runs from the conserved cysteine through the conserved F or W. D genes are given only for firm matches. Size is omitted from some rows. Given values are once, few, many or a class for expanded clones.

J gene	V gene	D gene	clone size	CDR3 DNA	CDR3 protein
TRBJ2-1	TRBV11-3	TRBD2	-	TGTGCCAGCAGCGGACTAGCGGGAGGTTTAAATGAGCAGTTCTTC	CASSGLAGGLNEQFF
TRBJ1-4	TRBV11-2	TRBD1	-	TGTGCCAGCAGCCGATCTGGGACAGGGTCACGAGAAAAACTGTTTTTT	CASSRSGTGSREKLFF
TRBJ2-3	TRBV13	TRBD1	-	TGTGCCAGCAGCTTAACGGACAGGTTGACAGATACGCAGTATTTT	CASSLTDRLTDTQYF
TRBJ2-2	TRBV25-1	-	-	TGTGCCAGCAGTGAAGACAGCCGGGAGCTGTTTTTT	CASSEDSRELFF
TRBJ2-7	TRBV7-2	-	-	TGTGCCAGCAGTGCGGGCAGCTTGGGGTACGAGCAGTACTTC	CASSAGSLGYEQYF
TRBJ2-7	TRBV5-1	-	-	TGCGCCAGCAGCTATAGTCAGGGTGTATACGAGCAGTACTTC	CASSYSQGVYEQYF
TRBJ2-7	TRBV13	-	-	TGTGCCAGCAGCTTAGCAGACAGGTTCCACGAGCAGTACTTC	CASSLADRFHEQYF
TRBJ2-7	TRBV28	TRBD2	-	TGTGCCAGCAGTCCGACCCCCGGGGGGAGGTACGAGCAGTACTTC	CASSPTPGGRYEQYF
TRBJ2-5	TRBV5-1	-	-	TGCGCCAGCAGCTTGGCGACGGACTTCCAAGAGACCCAGTACTTC	CASSLATDFQETQYF
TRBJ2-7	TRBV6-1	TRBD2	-	TGTGCCAGCAGCGGACTAGCGGGAGCTATAGAGCAGTACTTC	CASSGLAGAIEQYF
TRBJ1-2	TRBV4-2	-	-	TGTGCCAGCAGCCCAATTAATACAGATTACTATGGCTACACCTTC	CASSPINTDYYGYTF
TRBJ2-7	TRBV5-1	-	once	TGCGCCAGCAGCTTTGACATCAACTCCTACGAGCAGTACTTC	CASSFDINSYEQYF
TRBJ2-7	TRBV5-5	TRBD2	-	TGTGCCAGCAGCTTGGGAGCGGGGGACGAGCAGTACTTC	CASSLGAGDEQYF
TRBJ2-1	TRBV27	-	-	TGTGCCAGCAGCCCGGTGGGTTGGGGTGACAATGAGCAGTTCTTC	CASSPVGWGDNEQFF
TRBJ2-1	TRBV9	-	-	TGTGCCAGCAGCGTTACGGGAGCTGAGCAGTTCTTC	CASSVTGAEQFF
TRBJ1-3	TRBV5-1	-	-	TGCGCCAGCAGCTTGGGTGCAGGGCCGGGAAACACCATATATTTT	CASSLGAGPGNTIYF
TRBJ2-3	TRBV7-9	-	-	TGTGCCAGCAGCCCCACTTGGGCGAGCACAGATACGCAGTATTTT	CASSPTWASTDTQYF
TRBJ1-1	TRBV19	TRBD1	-	TGTGCCACCAAAAGGGACAGGGGGCTGGAAACTGAAGCTTTCTTT	CATKRDRGLETEAFF
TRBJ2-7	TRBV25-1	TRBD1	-	TGTGCCAGCAGTGAAGGGGGGACAGGGGAGTTCGAGCAGTACTTC	CASSEGGTGEFEQYF
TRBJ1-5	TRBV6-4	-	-	TGTGCCAGCAGTGACAGGGGAAGCAATCAGCCCCAGCATTTT	CASSDRGSNQPQHF
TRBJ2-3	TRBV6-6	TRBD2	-	TGTGCCAGCAGTTATCTAGCGGCCCTTAGCACAGATACGCAGTATTTT	CASSYLAALSTDTQYF
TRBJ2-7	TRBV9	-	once	TGTGCCAGCAGCGTAGGGGGGCCGAGCTCCTACGAGCAGTACTTC	CASSVGGPSSYEQYF
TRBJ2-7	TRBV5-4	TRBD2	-	TGTGCCAGCAGCCTTGAGACTAGCGCGGTCTACGAGCAGTACTTC	CASSLETSAVYEQYF
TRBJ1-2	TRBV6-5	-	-	TGTGCCAGCAGTTACAAGGGCTATAGTAACTATGGCTACACCTTC	CASSYKGYSNYGYTF
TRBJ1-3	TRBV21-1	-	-	TGTGCCAGCAGAGCTAAAGGGGAAAAGGCCTTT	CASRAKGEKAF
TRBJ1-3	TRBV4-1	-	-	TGCGCCAGCAGCCCCCCCCCGGCCCCTAACTCTGGAAACACCATATATTTT	CASSPPPAPNSGNTIYF
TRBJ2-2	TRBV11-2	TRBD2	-	TGTGCCAGCAGCTTAGTAGGTAGCGGGAGGGCGAACACCGGGGAGCTGTTTTTT	CASSLVGSGRANTGELFF
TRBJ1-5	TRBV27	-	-	TGTGCCAGCAGTTTCGGGGGAGATCAGCCCCAGCATTTT	CASSFGGDQPQHF
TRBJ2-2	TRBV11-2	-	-	TGTGCCAGCAGCTCGGCAGGTAGCGAAATGATCGGGGAGCTGTTTTTT	CASSSAGSEMIGELFF
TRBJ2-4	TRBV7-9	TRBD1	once	TGTGCCAGCAGCTCTGACAGGGAAAACATTCAGTACTTC	CASSSDRENIQYF
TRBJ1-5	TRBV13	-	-	TGTGCCAGCAGCCTCGCCCCGGACGGGAATCAGCCCCAGCATTTT	CASSLAPDGNQPQHF
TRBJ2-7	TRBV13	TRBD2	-	TGTGCCAGCAGCTCCCGACTAGCGGGTAGCTACGAGCAGTACTTC	CASSSRLAGSYEQYF
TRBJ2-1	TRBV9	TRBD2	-	TGTGCCAGCAGCTCGGGACTAGCCGTTATCTACAATGAGCAGTTCTTC	CASSSGLAVIYNEQFF
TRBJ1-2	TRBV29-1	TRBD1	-	TGCAGCGTAACACAGACAGGGGGGACGGACTATGGCTACACCTTC	CSVTQTGGTDYGYTF
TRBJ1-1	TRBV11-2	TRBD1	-	TGTGCCAGCAGCTTAGGGACAGGAGCCAACACTGAAGCTTTCTTT	CASSLGTGANTEAFF
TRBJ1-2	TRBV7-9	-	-	TGTGCCAGCAGCCCCGAGGGGAGCCACTATGGCTACACCTTC	CASSPEGSHYGYTF
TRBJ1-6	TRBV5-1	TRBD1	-	TGCGCCAGCAGCTTGGGGGGACAGGGACTTAATTCACCCCTCCACTTT	CASSLGGQGLNSPLHF
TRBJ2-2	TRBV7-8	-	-	TGTGCCAGCAGCCCGGTCCCAGGGCCTGGCACCGGGGAGCTGTTTTTT	CASSPVPGPGTGELFF
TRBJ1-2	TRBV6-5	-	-	TGTGCCAGCAGTTACGACTCGCAGGGGACCGGTGGCTACACCTTC	CASSYDSQGTGGYTF
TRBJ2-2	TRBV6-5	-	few	TGTGCCAGCAGTTACTCGGCCGGGGAGCTGTTTTTT	CASSYSAGELFF
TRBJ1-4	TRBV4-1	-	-	TGCGCCAGCAGCCCCCCCGAGGCAACTAATGAAAAACTGTTTTTT	CASSPPEATNEKLFF
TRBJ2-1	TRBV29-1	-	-	TGCAGCGTGCCAGGGTCCCACTCCTACAATGAGCAGTTCTTC	CSVPGSHSYNEQFF
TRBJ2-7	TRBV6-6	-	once	TGTGCCAGCAGTACATGGCGGAATCAAGACTACGAGCAGTACTTC	CASSTWRNQDYEQYF
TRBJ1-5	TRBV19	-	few	TGTGCCAGTAGTATAGATCTTGACAGCAATCAGCCCCAGCATTTT	CASSIDLDSNQPQHF
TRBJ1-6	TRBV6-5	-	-	TGTGCCAGCAGTTACTCAGTAGCGAATAATTCACCCCTCCACTTT	CASSYSVANNSPLHF
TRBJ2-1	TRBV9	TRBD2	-	TGTGCCAGCAGCGTTCTAGCGGGAGGCAATGAGCAGTTCTTC	CASSVLAGGNEQFF
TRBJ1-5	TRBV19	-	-	TGTGCCAGTAGTATACCAAGGATTTCCGAAGGCCAGCATTTT	CASSIPRISEGQHF
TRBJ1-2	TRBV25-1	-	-	TGTGCCCGACAAGTATACGGCTACACCTTC	CARQVYGYTF
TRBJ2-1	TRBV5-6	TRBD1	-	TGTGCCAGCAGCTTGGGCAGGGGGCGCGCCATCATCTACAATGAGCAGTTCTTC	CASSLGRGRAIIYNEQFF